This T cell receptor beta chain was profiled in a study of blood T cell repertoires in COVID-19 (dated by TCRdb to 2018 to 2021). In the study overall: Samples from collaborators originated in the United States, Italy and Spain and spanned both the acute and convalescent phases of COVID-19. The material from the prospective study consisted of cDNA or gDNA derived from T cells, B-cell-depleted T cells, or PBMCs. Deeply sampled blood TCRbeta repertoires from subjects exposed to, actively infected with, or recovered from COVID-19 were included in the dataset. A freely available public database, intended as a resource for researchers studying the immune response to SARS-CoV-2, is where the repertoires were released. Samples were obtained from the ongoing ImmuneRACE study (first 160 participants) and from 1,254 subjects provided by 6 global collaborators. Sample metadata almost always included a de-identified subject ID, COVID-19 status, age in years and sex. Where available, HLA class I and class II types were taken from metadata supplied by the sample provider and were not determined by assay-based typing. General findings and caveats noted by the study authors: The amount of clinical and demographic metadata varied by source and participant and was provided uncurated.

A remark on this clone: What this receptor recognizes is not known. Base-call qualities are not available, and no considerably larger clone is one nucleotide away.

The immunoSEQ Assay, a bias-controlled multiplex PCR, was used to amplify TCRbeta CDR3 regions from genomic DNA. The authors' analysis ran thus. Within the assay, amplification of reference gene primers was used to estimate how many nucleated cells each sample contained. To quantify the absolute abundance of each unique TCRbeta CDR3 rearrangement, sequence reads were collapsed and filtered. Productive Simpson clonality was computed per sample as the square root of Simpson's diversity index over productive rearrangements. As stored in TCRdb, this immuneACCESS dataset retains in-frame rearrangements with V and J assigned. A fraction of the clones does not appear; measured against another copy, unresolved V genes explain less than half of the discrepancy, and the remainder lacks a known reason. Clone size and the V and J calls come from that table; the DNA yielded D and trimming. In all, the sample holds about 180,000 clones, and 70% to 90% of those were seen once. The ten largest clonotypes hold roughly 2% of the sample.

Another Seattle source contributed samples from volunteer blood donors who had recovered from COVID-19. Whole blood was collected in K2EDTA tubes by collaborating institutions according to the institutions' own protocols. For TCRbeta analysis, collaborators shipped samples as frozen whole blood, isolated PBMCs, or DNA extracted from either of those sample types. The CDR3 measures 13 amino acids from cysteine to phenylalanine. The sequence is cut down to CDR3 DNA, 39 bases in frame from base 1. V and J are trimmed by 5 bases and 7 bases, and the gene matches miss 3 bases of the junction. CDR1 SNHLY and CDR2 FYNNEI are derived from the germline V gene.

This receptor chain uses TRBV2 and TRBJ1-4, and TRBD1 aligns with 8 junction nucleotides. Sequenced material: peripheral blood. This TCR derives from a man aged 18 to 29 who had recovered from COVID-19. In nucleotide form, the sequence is TGTGCCAGCAGTTTACAGGGGGGTGAAAAACTGTTTTTT. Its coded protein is CASSLQGGEKLFF.